A single sample gave rise to the 13 T cell receptor beta chains below, sequenced in a study of response to subunit inactivated influenza vaccine (dated by TCRdb to the late 2010s). The library was built by means of RT-PCR. Sequencing was performed on an Illumina HiSeq 2500. In TCRdb, the public reads were trimmed at Q25 with fastp and aligned with MiXCR, with productive beta chains retained. Rows matching on CDR3 protein sequence are summarized as one entry with the most common DNA and genes. Here the sample has hundreds of thousands of distinct CDR3 sequences; about 14% occur a single time. The top ten hold 7.5% to 8% of the sample. The material was PBMCs from blood, obtained around 14 days before vaccination. All receptors come from a man aged 45-65 years who received an inactivated influenza vaccine. Donor details come from another sample of the same person, matched by shared clones.

This clonotype has only a few counts. V and J are TRBV12-3 or TRBV12-4 and TRBJ1-4; possible D gene TRBD1, 5 bases. V gave up 6 bases and J gave up 8 bases, with 16 bases separating them. The CDR3 covers 14 residues. CDR3 loop: CASSRSGLVEKLFF. Here the CDR3 DNA reads TGTGCCAGCAGCCGTTCGGGACTTGTGGAAAAACTGTTTTTT.

This rearrangement joins TRBV29-1 to TRBJ2-5; the D is unclear. The V end lost 8 bases, the J end lost 3 bases, and 10 bases lay between the germline ends. The CDR3 is 11 residues long. Germline-derived CDR1 and CDR2 are SQVTM and ANQGSEA. Here the CDR3 reads CSIAVEETQYF. CDR3 DNA sequence: TGCAGCATCGCGGTGGAAGAGACCCAGTACTTC.

The rearrangement joins TRBV4-1 to TRBJ2-2; D is unresolved. Trimming shortened V by 0 bases and J by 6 bases, and 11 bases separated the two germline ends. There are 15 residues in the CDR3. CDR1 MGHRA and CDR2 YSYEKL come from the germline V gene. The CDR3 region has the DNA TGCGCCAGCAGCCAAGAGTCCACAGTGTCCGGGGAGCTGTTTTTT. Translated, it gives CASSQESTVSGELFF.

In this sample, this clonotype turned up a few times. The CDR3 region is CASNPPGVSSNEQFF. The CDR3 DNA is TGTGCCAGTAATCCCCCTGGGGTGTCATCCAATGAGCAGTTCTTC. The gene calls are TRBV19 and TRBJ2-1; no clear D. Per germline, CDR1 LNHDA and CDR2 SQIVND (reference sequence). V gave up 7 bases and J gave up 6 bases, with 19 bases separating them. The CDR3 totals 15 residues.

The chain has TRBV20-1 and TRBJ1-1, with TRBD1 as a possible D gene (6 bases). CDR3 size: 14 residues. Between the trimmed V and J ends, which lost 5 bases and 1 base, there was a span of 14 bases. CDR1 and CDR2 (germline): DFQATT, SNEGSKA (reference sequence). The CDR3 loop is CSAHPGHQNTEAFF. The CDR3 DNA sequence: TGCAGTGCTCATCCGGGACACCAGAACACTGAAGCTTTCTTT.

Worth noting for this clonotype: The CDR3 carries no conserved terminal phenylalanine or tryptophan, so it likely arises from a read error. The genes are TRBV19 and TRBJ2-2; 12 bases map to TRBD2. Germline CDR1 and CDR2: LNHDA and SQIVND (reference sequence). J lost 4 bases, V lost 5 bases, and 8 bases had no gene match. CDR3 size: 17 residues. The CDR3 nucleotides are TGTGCCAGTAGTTTCGGACTAGCGGGATCGGTCACCGGGGAGCTGTTTTTA. Its translation: CASSFGLAGSVTGELFL.

A few counts support this clonotype. This chain joins TRBV29-1 and TRBJ2-1, with D possibly being TRBD1 or TRBD2 (5 bases each). The CDR3 contains 14 residues. The V gene's germline CDR1 is SQVTM and CDR2 ANQGSEA. Trimming took 1 base from V and 4 from J, leaving 11 bases between them. The CDR3 is CSVEGGTVYNEQFF. As DNA, the CDR3 is TGCAGCGTTGAAGGAGGGACGGTATACAATGAGCAGTTCTTC.

The chain links TRBV3-1 to TRBJ2-3, with D perhaps matching TRBD1 (5 bases). Germline loops: CDR1 LGHDT, CDR2 YNNKEL (reference sequence). The CDR3 is made up of 15 amino acids. V was trimmed by 0 bases and J by 6 bases, leaving 13 bases between them. The CDR3 protein is CASSQDRGPGDTQYF. The CDR3 DNA reads TGTGCCAGCAGCCAAGATAGGGGCCCGGGTGATACGCAGTATTTT.

The table lists this clonotype with a few counts. This chain joins TRBV5-8 and TRBJ1-6, with TRBD1 as a possible D gene (5 bases). Looked up from germline, CDR1 is SGHTS and CDR2 is YDEGEE. CDR3 length: 14 residues. V was shortened by 1 base and J by 4 bases, with 6 bases between the two germline ends. In DNA form, the CDR3 reads TGTGCCAGCAGCTTGCAGGGATATAATTCACCCCTCCACTTT. It translates to CASSLQGYNSPLHF.

Only a few counts were recorded for this clonotype. The V gene is TRBV24-1, the J gene TRBJ2-2; possible D gene TRBD2, 5 bases. From germline, CDR1 is KGHDR and CDR2 SFDVKD. V was trimmed by 4 bases and J by 3 bases, leaving 17 bases between them. This CDR3 contains 17 residues. The DNA for the CDR3 is TGTGCCACCAGTGAAACTTCTAGCAGATGGGACACCGGGGAGCTGTTTTTT. Protein product: CATSETSSRWDTGELFF.

This clonotype turned up a few times. V usage is TRBV5-1 and J usage is TRBJ2-1; D possibly corresponds to TRBD2 (6 bases). V was pared by 0 bases and J by 6 bases, with 13 bases between. Per germline, CDR1 SGHRS and CDR2 YFSETQ. This CDR3 spans 15 amino acids. Here the CDR3 reads CASSLALAPGNEQFF. Written as DNA, the CDR3 is TGCGCCAGCAGCTTGGCACTAGCCCCAGGCAATGAGCAGTTCTTC.

This clonotype was found a few times. The chain employs TRBV21-1 and TRBJ2-2; TRBD2, the table's D call, was not compared with the DNA. TRBV21-1 is given as a pseudogene. CDR3 length: 17 residues. For the CDR3, the DNA is TGTGCCAGCAGCAAAGGGGGGCCTCCGGATAACACCGGGGAGCTGTTTTTT. Protein: CASSKGGPPDNTGELFF.

The chain carries TRBV12-3 or TRBV12-4 and TRBJ1-6, with D hard to call. V dropped 3 bases and J dropped 10 bases, with 13 bases sitting between them. The CDR3 loop spans 14 amino acids. CDR3 sequence reads: CASSFYRVGSPLHF. The CDR3 nucleotides read TGTGCCAGCAGTTTCTACCGGGTTGGATCACCCCTCCACTTT.